This is a list of T cell receptor beta chains from one sample in a study of blood T cells in healthy people across ages. TCRdb ran MiXCR on the 5' RACE reads and lists one entry per CDR3 protein. The sample lists about 1.5 million distinct CDR3 sequences, 40% to 50% occurring once. The sample was blood. The receptors originated from a woman aged 18-30 years in good health. The CDR3 runs from the conserved cysteine through the conserved F or W. Fields, in order: V gene, D gene, J gene, clone size, CDR3 protein, CDR3 DNA. The D gene is left open where the match is weak. Only part of the rows carry a size: once, few, many, or a class if the clone is expanded.

V gene: TRBV18; D gene: .; J gene: TRBJ2-4; clone size: .; CDR3 protein: CASSPPLGTLAKNIQYF; CDR3 DNA: TGTGCCAGCTCACCACCGTTAGGGACCCTAGCCAAAAACATTCAGTACTTC
V gene: TRBV20-1; D gene: .; J gene: TRBJ2-1; clone size: .; CDR3 protein: CSAFGDEQFF; CDR3 DNA: TGCAGTGCCTTTGGGGATGAGCAGTTCTTC
V gene: TRBV6-2/TRBV6-3; D gene: TRBD1; J gene: TRBJ1-1; clone size: .; CDR3 protein: CAGSPQGGTEAFF; CDR3 DNA: TGTGCCGGGTCCCCACAGGGGGGAACTGAAGCTTTCTTT
V gene: TRBV10-3; D gene: TRBD1; J gene: TRBJ1-2; clone size: once; CDR3 protein: CAISDGQGTNYGYTF; CDR3 DNA: TGTGCCATCAGTGACGGACAGGGGACTAACTATGGCTACACCTTC
V gene: TRBV5-1; D gene: .; J gene: TRBJ2-7; clone size: few; CDR3 protein: CASSLAGRAGSYEQYF; CDR3 DNA: TGCGCCAGCAGCTTGGCCGGGAGAGCGGGCTCCTACGAGCAGTACTTC
V gene: TRBV12-3/TRBV12-4; D gene: .; J gene: TRBJ1-2; clone size: .; CDR3 protein: CASTLGGRHVQFYGYTF; CDR3 DNA: TGTGCCAGCACTCTGGGTGGCAGGCACGTACAATTCTATGGCTACACCTTC
V gene: TRBV29-1; D gene: TRBD1; J gene: TRBJ2-5; clone size: .; CDR3 protein: CSVHTGGGETQYF; CDR3 DNA: TGCAGCGTTCATACAGGGGGCGGAGAGACCCAGTACTTC
V gene: TRBV18; D gene: .; J gene: TRBJ2-3; clone size: few; CDR3 protein: CASSPLSGPRTEDTQYF; CDR3 DNA: TGTGCCAGCTCACCACTATCGGGACCCCGGACCGAAGATACGCAGTATTTT
V gene: TRBV6-1; D gene: TRBD1; J gene: TRBJ1-2; clone size: .; CDR3 protein: CASTQTGTGVYGYTF; CDR3 DNA: TGTGCCAGCACTCAAACCGGGACAGGGGTCTATGGCTACACCTTC
V gene: TRBV20-1; D gene: .; J gene: TRBJ1-2; clone size: few; CDR3 protein: CSAQPEGSMGYTF; CDR3 DNA: TGCAGTGCTCAACCCGAGGGCTCTATGGGCTACACCTTC
V gene: TRBV4-1; D gene: TRBD2; J gene: TRBJ2-7; clone size: few; CDR3 protein: CASSQGGTSGRRINYEQYF; CDR3 DNA: TGCGCCAGCAGCCAAGGGGGGACTAGCGGGAGGCGTATCAACTACGAGCAGTACTTC
V gene: TRBV30; D gene: .; J gene: TRBJ2-6; clone size: .; CDR3 protein: CAWSTVSGANVLTF; CDR3 DNA: TGTGCCTGGAGCACAGTCTCTGGGGCCAACGTCCTGACTTTC
V gene: TRBV30; D gene: .; J gene: TRBJ1-6; clone size: .; CDR3 protein: CAWRRPGAGSPLHF; CDR3 DNA: TGTGCCTGGAGGCGGCCAGGGGCAGGATCACCCCTCCACTTT
V gene: TRBV6-1; D gene: TRBD1; J gene: TRBJ2-7; clone size: .; CDR3 protein: CASSQTPGGSYEQYF; CDR3 DNA: TGTGCCAGCAGTCAGACGCCAGGGGGTTCCTACGAGCAGTACTTC
V gene: TRBV12-3/TRBV12-4; D gene: .; J gene: TRBJ1-2; clone size: .; CDR3 protein: CASSLSETGYTF; CDR3 DNA: TGTGCCAGCAGTCTATCGGAGACCGGCTACACCTTC
V gene: TRBV6-5; D gene: TRBD2; J gene: TRBJ2-2; clone size: once; CDR3 protein: CASSRLAGEAGELFF; CDR3 DNA: TGTGCCAGCAGTCGACTAGCGGGAGAGGCCGGGGAGCTGTTTTTT
V gene: TRBV6-5; D gene: .; J gene: TRBJ2-1; clone size: .; CDR3 protein: CASSSSVNEQFF; CDR3 DNA: TGTGCCAGCAGTTCGAGCGTGAATGAGCAGTTCTTC
V gene: TRBV4-1; D gene: .; J gene: TRBJ2-7; clone size: .; CDR3 protein: CASSQDMAYPTYEQYF; CDR3 DNA: TGCGCCAGCAGCCAAGATATGGCCTACCCAACCTACGAGCAGTACTTC
V gene: TRBV14; D gene: TRBD1; J gene: TRBJ2-7; clone size: .; CDR3 protein: CASSPTGGFYEQYF; CDR3 DNA: TGTGCCAGCAGCCCTACAGGGGGCTTCTACGAGCAGTACTTC
V gene: TRBV27; D gene: .; J gene: TRBJ2-6; clone size: few; CDR3 protein: CASSFLAIGRSSGANVLTF; CDR3 DNA: TGTGCCAGCAGTTTCTTGGCTATTGGTCGGTCCTCTGGGGCCAACGTCCTGACTTTC
V gene: TRBV12-3/TRBV12-4; D gene: .; J gene: TRBJ1-3; clone size: .; CDR3 protein: CASSPPGPLRNTIYF; CDR3 DNA: TGTGCCAGCAGCCCACCGGGGCCTCTGAGAAACACCATATATTTT
V gene: TRBV6-1; D gene: TRBD1; J gene: TRBJ2-1; clone size: .; CDR3 protein: CASSGQGGTYNKQFF; CDR3 DNA: TGTGCCAGCAGTGGACAGGGGGGGACCTACAATAAGCAGTTCTTC
V gene: TRBV7-9; D gene: .; J gene: TRBJ2-7; clone size: few; CDR3 protein: CASSLEGTRGLEQYF; CDR3 DNA: TGTGCCAGCAGCTTAGAGGGGACACGGGGCCTTGAGCAGTACTTC
V gene: TRBV11-2; D gene: .; J gene: TRBJ1-1; clone size: .; CDR3 protein: CASSFTSLNTEAFF; CDR3 DNA: TGTGCCAGCAGCTTCACGAGCCTGAACACTGAAGCTTTCTTT
V gene: TRBV6-6; D gene: .; J gene: TRBJ2-1; clone size: .; CDR3 protein: CASSNPTRGGYEQFF; CDR3 DNA: TGTGCCAGCAGCAACCCCACTCGGGGCGGTTATGAGCAGTTCTTC
V gene: TRBV6-1; D gene: .; J gene: TRBJ1-6; clone size: .; CDR3 protein: CAGEGHYPNSPLHF; CDR3 DNA: TGTGCCGGCGAGGGACACTATCCTAATTCACCCCTCCACTTT
V gene: TRBV12-3/TRBV12-4; D gene: .; J gene: TRBJ1-2; clone size: many; CDR3 protein: CASSLSSNYGYTF; CDR3 DNA: TGTGCCAGCAGTTTAAGTTCTAACTATGGCTACACCTTC
V gene: TRBV6-6; D gene: TRBD1; J gene: TRBJ1-4; clone size: few; CDR3 protein: CASNLRAGGEKLFF; CDR3 DNA: TGTGCCAGCAACCTACGCGCAGGGGGTGAAAAACTGTTTTTT
V gene: TRBV29-1; D gene: TRBD1; J gene: TRBJ1-5; clone size: .; CDR3 protein: CSAVQGNQPQHF; CDR3 DNA: TGCAGCGCGGTACAGGGGAATCAGCCCCAGCATTTT
V gene: TRBV15; D gene: .; J gene: TRBJ1-1; clone size: .; CDR3 protein: CATSHRGVTEAFF; CDR3 DNA: TGTGCCACCAGCCACCGGGGGGTCACTGAAGCTTTCTTT
V gene: TRBV2; D gene: TRBD2; J gene: TRBJ2-4; clone size: .; CDR3 protein: CASSTTAGGKYF; CDR3 DNA: TGTGCCAGCAGTACGACCGCGGGAGGCAAGTACTTC
V gene: TRBV20-1; D gene: .; J gene: TRBJ1-1; clone size: .; CDR3 protein: CSARQPGRMNTEAFF; CDR3 DNA: TGCAGTGCTAGACAGCCAGGAAGGATGAACACTGAAGCTTTCTTT
V gene: TRBV11-2; D gene: TRBD1; J gene: TRBJ2-4; clone size: .; CDR3 protein: CASSAKTGAENIQYF; CDR3 DNA: TGTGCCAGCAGCGCAAAGACAGGGGCCGAAAACATTCAGTACTTC
V gene: TRBV27; D gene: TRBD2; J gene: TRBJ2-1; clone size: .; CDR3 protein: CASSVSPGLVYNEQFF; CDR3 DNA: TGTGCCAGCAGTGTCTCACCGGGACTAGTATACAATGAGCAGTTCTTC
V gene: TRBV5-1; D gene: .; J gene: TRBJ2-5; clone size: .; CDR3 protein: CASSWGDGRSYQETQYF; CDR3 DNA: TGCGCCAGCAGCTGGGGGGATGGCAGGTCGTACCAAGAGACCCAGTACTTC
V gene: TRBV7-9; D gene: TRBD1; J gene: TRBJ2-3; clone size: few; CDR3 protein: CASSSAEGDRSTDTQYF; CDR3 DNA: TGTGCCAGCAGCTCAGCCGAGGGGGACAGAAGCACAGATACGCAGTATTTT
V gene: TRBV20-1; D gene: .; J gene: TRBJ2-1; clone size: .; CDR3 protein: CSASGLKPYNEQFF; CDR3 DNA: TGCAGTGCTAGTGGACTCAAACCTTACAATGAGCAGTTCTTC
V gene: TRBV5-1; D gene: .; J gene: TRBJ2-3; clone size: once; CDR3 protein: CASRNGGDTQYF; CDR3 DNA: TGCGCCAGCAGAAACGGAGGAGATACGCAGTATTTT
V gene: TRBV27; D gene: .; J gene: TRBJ1-1; clone size: .; CDR3 protein: CASSLKAHSEAFF; CDR3 DNA: TGTGCCAGCAGTTTAAAGGCTCACTCTGAAGCTTTCTTT
V gene: TRBV11-2; D gene: .; J gene: TRBJ1-2; clone size: .; CDR3 protein: CASSSVNRVGYTF; CDR3 DNA: TGTGCCAGCAGCTCAGTTAACAGGGTGGGCTACACCTTC
V gene: TRBV15; D gene: .; J gene: TRBJ2-3; clone size: few; CDR3 protein: CATSKKYADTQYF; CDR3 DNA: TGTGCCACCAGCAAAAAATACGCAGATACGCAGTATTTT
V gene: TRBV6-2/TRBV6-3; D gene: .; J gene: TRBJ2-7; clone size: .; CDR3 protein: CASGRVRNSYEQYF; CDR3 DNA: TGTGCCAGCGGAAGGGTGCGGAACTCCTACGAGCAGTACTTC
V gene: TRBV28; D gene: .; J gene: TRBJ2-1; clone size: .; CDR3 protein: CASSFQGMGETQFF; CDR3 DNA: TGTGCCAGCAGTTTTCAGGGGATGGGGGAGACCCAGTTCTTC
V gene: TRBV27; D gene: TRBD2; J gene: TRBJ2-3; clone size: .; CDR3 protein: CASSLGFLAGNTDTQYF; CDR3 DNA: TGTGCCAGCAGTTTAGGGTTTCTAGCGGGGAACACAGATACGCAGTATTTT
V gene: TRBV12-3/TRBV12-4; D gene: .; J gene: TRBJ1-2; clone size: .; CDR3 protein: CASSQTGPRYGYTF; CDR3 DNA: TGTGCCAGCAGTCAGACAGGTCCCCGCTATGGCTACACCTTC
V gene: TRBV12-3/TRBV12-4; D gene: TRBD2; J gene: TRBJ2-1; clone size: many; CDR3 protein: CASSLDWGGNEQFF; CDR3 DNA: TGTGCCAGCAGTCTCGATTGGGGGGGGAATGAGCAGTTCTTC
V gene: TRBV4-1; D gene: .; J gene: TRBJ1-4; clone size: .; CDR3 protein: CASSPSSSSGEKLFF; CDR3 DNA: TGCGCCAGCAGCCCCTCCAGCTCATCAGGGGAAAAACTGTTTTTT
V gene: TRBV7-2; D gene: .; J gene: TRBJ1-1; clone size: few; CDR3 protein: CASSYLGHVNTEAFF; CDR3 DNA: TGTGCCAGCAGCTATTTGGGCCACGTGAACACTGAAGCTTTCTTT
V gene: TRBV27; D gene: TRBD2; J gene: TRBJ2-1; clone size: once; CDR3 protein: CASSPTSGSRPYNEQFF; CDR3 DNA: TGTGCCAGCAGTCCTACTAGCGGGAGTCGTCCCTACAATGAGCAGTTCTTC